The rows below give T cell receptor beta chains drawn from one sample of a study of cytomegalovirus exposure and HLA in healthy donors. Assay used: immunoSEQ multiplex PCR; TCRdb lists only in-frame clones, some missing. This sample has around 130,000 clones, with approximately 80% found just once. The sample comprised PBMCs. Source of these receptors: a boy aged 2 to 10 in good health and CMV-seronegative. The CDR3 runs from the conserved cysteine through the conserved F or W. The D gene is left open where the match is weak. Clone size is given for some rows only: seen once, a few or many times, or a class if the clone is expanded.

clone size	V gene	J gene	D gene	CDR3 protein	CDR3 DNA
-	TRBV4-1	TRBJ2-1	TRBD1	CASVSGQDNEQFF	TGCGCCAGCGTCTCGGGACAGGACAATGAGCAGTTCTTC
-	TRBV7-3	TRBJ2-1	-	CASSFGGSSYNEQFF	TGTGCCAGCAGCTTTGGTGGGAGCTCCTACAATGAGCAGTTCTTC
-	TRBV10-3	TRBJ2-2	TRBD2	CATKWRGGQSKGTGELFF	TGTGCCACCAAATGGCGGGGGGGCCAGTCCAAGGGCACCGGGGAGCTGTTTTTT
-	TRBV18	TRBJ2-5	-	CASSPPRQQETQYF	TGTGCCAGCTCACCACCCCGCCAGCAAGAGACCCAGTACTTC
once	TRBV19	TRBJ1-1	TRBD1	CASSRWVGRGLRRGTEAFF	TGTGCCAGTAGTAGGTGGGTCGGCAGGGGGCTCCGGAGGGGAACTGAAGCTTTCTTT
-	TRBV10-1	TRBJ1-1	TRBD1	CASSESRGQGEAFF	TGCGCCAGCAGTGAGTCTAGGGGGCAGGGTGAAGCTTTCTTT
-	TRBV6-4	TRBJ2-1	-	CASSEGVEHEQFF	TGTGCCAGCAGCGAAGGGGTGGAACATGAGCAGTTCTTC
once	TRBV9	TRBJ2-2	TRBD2	CASSVGGGGNTGELFF	TGTGCCAGCAGCGTAGGGGGCGGGGGGAACACCGGGGAGCTGTTTTTT
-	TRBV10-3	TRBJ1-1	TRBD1	CAISGKGTGIMNTEAFF	TGTGCCATCAGTGGGAAAGGGACAGGGATTATGAACACTGAAGCTTTCTTT
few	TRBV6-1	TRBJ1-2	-	CASSEAEGPSYGYTF	TGTGCCAGCAGTGAAGCGGAGGGGCCTAGCTATGGCTACACCTTC
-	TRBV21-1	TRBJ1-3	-	CASSSSSPRKWGNTIYF	TGTGCCAGCAGTTCAAGTTCCCCTAGGAAATGGGGAAACACCATATATTTT
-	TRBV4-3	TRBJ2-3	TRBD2	CASSPLAGVTDTQYF	TGCGCCAGCAGCCCACTAGCGGGGGTCACAGATACGCAGTATTTT
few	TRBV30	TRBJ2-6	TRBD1	CAWSPGTGVFISGANVLTF	TGTGCCTGGTCCCCCGGGACAGGAGTATTTATCTCTGGGGCCAACGTCCTGACTTTC
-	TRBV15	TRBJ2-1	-	CATSRDRRDEQFF	TGTGCCACCAGCAGAGATCGCAGGGATGAGCAGTTCTTC
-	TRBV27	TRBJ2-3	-	CASSLGGDTQYF	TGTGCCAGCAGTTTAGGGGGGGATACGCAGTATTTT